This is a list of T cell receptor beta chains from one sample in a study of blood T cell repertoires in COVID-19. The method was immunoSEQ multiplex PCR; TCRdb's version includes in-frame clones alone and lacks a portion of them. The data hold over 90,000 clones, with 70% to 90% observed a single time. Sequenced input: peripheral blood. The receptor source for this set is a man in his forties or fifties with active or convalescent COVID-19. The CDR3 runs from the conserved cysteine through the conserved F or W. Fields, in order: clone size, D gene, J gene, V gene, CDR3 DNA, CDR3 protein. The D gene is left open where the match is weak. Rows give clone size only sometimes, using once, few, many, or a class for an expanded clone.

clone size: once; D gene: .; J gene: TRBJ2-1; V gene: TRBV11-3; CDR3 DNA: TGTGCCAGCAGCTTAGCTAGCAGCGATGAGCAGTTCTTC; CDR3 protein: CASSLASSDEQFF
clone size: .; D gene: .; J gene: TRBJ1-5; V gene: TRBV18; CDR3 DNA: TGTGCCAGCTCACTCGGGAACTCGCAGTCAACCAATCAGCCCCAGCATTTT; CDR3 protein: CASSLGNSQSTNQPQHF
clone size: few; D gene: .; J gene: TRBJ1-1; V gene: TRBV19; CDR3 DNA: TGTGCCAGTAGTCCTCAGGGTTTGAACACTGAAGCTTTCTTT; CDR3 protein: CASSPQGLNTEAFF
clone size: .; D gene: TRBD1; J gene: TRBJ1-2; V gene: TRBV6-5; CDR3 DNA: TGTGCCAGCAGTTACTCTCTTGGACAGGGAAACTATGGCTACACCTTC; CDR3 protein: CASSYSLGQGNYGYTF
clone size: .; D gene: TRBD1; J gene: TRBJ1-2; V gene: TRBV6-5; CDR3 DNA: TGTGCCAGCAGTCTCCCGGGACAGCCCTCCTCTGGCTACACCTTC; CDR3 protein: CASSLPGQPSSGYTF
clone size: .; D gene: .; J gene: TRBJ1-1; V gene: TRBV11-3; CDR3 DNA: TGTGCCAGCAGCTCCAGGGTTACCGGTGAAGCTTTCTTT; CDR3 protein: CASSSRVTGEAFF
clone size: .; D gene: .; J gene: TRBJ2-6; V gene: TRBV6-6; CDR3 DNA: TGTGCCAGCAGACGATATTTACAGACCTCCTCTGGGGCCAACGTCCTGACTTTC; CDR3 protein: CASRRYLQTSSGANVLTF
clone size: .; D gene: .; J gene: TRBJ2-5; V gene: TRBV9; CDR3 DNA: TGTGCCAGCAGCTCGGTGGGGGCTAGCCTACTCTCAGAGACCCAGTACTTC; CDR3 protein: CASSSVGASLLSETQYF
clone size: few; D gene: .; J gene: TRBJ1-5; V gene: TRBV30; CDR3 DNA: TGTGCCTGCGGAACTCCGGGACACACCGGACTTTATCAGCCCCAGCATTTT; CDR3 protein: CACGTPGHTGLYQPQHF
clone size: .; D gene: TRBD2; J gene: TRBJ2-5; V gene: TRBV7-2; CDR3 DNA: TGTGCCAGCAGCTTGCTAGCGGTTGAGACCCAGTACTTC; CDR3 protein: CASSLLAVETQYF
clone size: .; D gene: .; J gene: TRBJ2-7; V gene: TRBV6-6; CDR3 DNA: TGTGCCAGCAGTTACTTGGCTAGTACCTACTTC; CDR3 protein: CASSYLASTYF
clone size: .; D gene: .; J gene: TRBJ2-3; V gene: TRBV12-3/TRBV12-4; CDR3 DNA: TGTGCCAGCAGTCCCCTGGATACGCAGTATTTT; CDR3 protein: CASSPLDTQYF
clone size: .; D gene: TRBD2; J gene: TRBJ2-2; V gene: TRBV7-2; CDR3 DNA: TGTGCCAGCAGAGGACTAGCGGGGGGGTCCCGGGGCGGGCTGTTTTTT; CDR3 protein: CASRGLAGGSRGGLFF
clone size: .; D gene: TRBD2; J gene: TRBJ2-1; V gene: TRBV19; CDR3 DNA: TGTGCCAGTAGTATAGTAGCGGGGACCTCCTACAATGAGCAGTTCTTC; CDR3 protein: CASSIVAGTSYNEQFF
clone size: .; D gene: .; J gene: TRBJ2-6; V gene: TRBV4-3; CDR3 DNA: TGCGCCAGCAGCCAAGATCACAGCTCTGGGGCCAACGTCCTGACTTTC; CDR3 protein: CASSQDHSSGANVLTF
clone size: once; D gene: TRBD1; J gene: TRBJ2-1; V gene: TRBV7-3; CDR3 DNA: TGTGCCAGCACCTTGACAGGGGGTGGTGAGCAGTTCTTC; CDR3 protein: CASTLTGGGEQFF
clone size: .; D gene: .; J gene: TRBJ1-1; V gene: TRBV4-2; CDR3 DNA: TGTGCCAGCAGCCAAGATAGCGGAACAGCTGGGAACACTGAAGCTTTCTTT; CDR3 protein: CASSQDSGTAGNTEAFF
clone size: .; D gene: TRBD1; J gene: TRBJ1-1; V gene: TRBV7-9; CDR3 DNA: TGTGCCAGTACAGGGGGATCTGAAGCTTTCTTT; CDR3 protein: CASTGGSEAFF